One sample yielded the 19 T cell receptor beta chains listed below, sequenced in a study of blood T cell repertoires in COVID-19 (dated by TCRdb to the early 2020s). Libraries were constructed by the immunoSEQ multiplex PCR assay. The table was pulled from immuneACCESS by TCRdb, which kept in-frame rearrangements only. Such tables lose some clones; where checked, under half of the loss comes from unresolved V genes, and the rest has no known cause. The sample contains around 70,000 clones, around 79% of them found a single time. The ten biggest clones cover about 25% of the sample. The source material was peripheral blood. The receptors originated from a man aged 55 to 70 with active or convalescent COVID-19.

V and J are TRBV15 and TRBJ1-2, with TRBD1 as a possible D gene (5 bases). The V and J ends lost 0 bases and 6 bases respectively, with 14 bases between them. The CDR3 runs 15 residues. CDR1 is LNHNV and CDR2 is YYDKDF in the germline V gene (reference sequence). The CDR3 is CATSRDVRGGDGYTF. The DNA for the CDR3 is TGTGCCACCAGCAGAGATGTGAGGGGAGGTGATGGCTACACCTTC.

The chain couples TRBV9 to TRBJ2-3, with 8 nucleotides matching TRBD2. J was trimmed by 2 bases and V by 0 bases; bases with no gene match: 5. CDR3 size: 16 residues. CDR1 and CDR2 from the germline V gene are SGDLS and YYNGEE. CDR3 sequence reads: CASSVGGGRNTDTQYF. The CDR3 nucleotides read TGTGCCAGCAGCGTAGGCGGGGGGCGGAACACAGATACGCAGTATTTT.

The V and J genes are TRBV4-3 and TRBJ2-7; 9 bases agree with TRBD2. CDR3 length equals 16 residues. Looked up from germline, CDR1 is LGHNA and CDR2 is YSLEER. V dropped 1 base and J dropped 2; count of bases not matched to a gene: 6. The CDR3: CASSQVRGGGAYEQYF. The CDR3 coding sequence is TGCGCCAGCAGCCAAGTTAGGGGCGGGGGGGCCTACGAGCAGTACTTC.

The CDR3 here is CASSWTVNQPQHF. The CDR3 nucleotides are TGTGCCAGCAGTTGGACAGTAAATCAGCCCCAGCATTTT. The chain uses TRBV27 and TRBJ1-5; weak D call: TRBD1 (6 bases). V was clipped by 4 bases and J by 4 bases, with 8 bases between them. The CDR3 runs 13 residues. Looked up from germline, CDR1 is MNHEY and CDR2 is SMNVEV (reference sequence).

The V and J genes are TRBV2 and TRBJ2-1; TRBD1 matches 7 bases. V shed 10 bases, J shed 4 bases, and the junction held 19 bases outside the gene matches. The CDR3 consists of 17 residues. The V gene's germline CDR1 is SNHLY and CDR2 FYNNEI. CDR3 loop: CAITLLTGFSRYNEQFF. The CDR3 region has the DNA TGTGCCATCACCTTGCTGACAGGGTTTTCAAGGTACAATGAGCAGTTCTTC.

V and J are TRBV2 and TRBJ2-3; 7 bases align to TRBD2. The germline V gene encodes CDR1 SNHLY and CDR2 FYNNEI. Trimming removed 5 bases from V and 9 bases from J; junction bases left unmatched: 2. There are 11 residues in the CDR3. The CDR3 is CASSQLATQYF. CDR3 DNA: TGTGCCAGCAGTCAACTAGCGACGCAGTATTTT.

In its sample, this clone was seen once. This CDR3 is CASTKTGSTDTQYF. CDR3 sequence (DNA): TGTGCCAGTACCAAGACGGGTAGCACAGATACGCAGTATTTT. The chain carries TRBV19 and TRBJ2-3; unclear D gene. Germline assignment: CDR1 LNHDA and CDR2 SQIVND (reference sequence). Trimming pared 7 bases from V and 0 bases from J, leaving 11 bases between. There are 14 residues in the CDR3.

This clone was detected only a few times. The V and J genes are TRBV19 and TRBJ1-1; D ambiguous. The germline gives CDR1 LNHDA, CDR2 SQIVND (reference sequence). With 3 bases removed from V and 1 base from J, the gap between germline ends came to 6 bases. This CDR3 contains 13 residues. CDR3 protein: CASSITRNTEAFF. CDR3 DNA sequence: TGTGCCAGTAGTATCACAAGGAACACTGAAGCTTTCTTT.

The chain carries TRBV5-1 and TRBJ2-3; the D is unclear. Trimming took off 4 bases at V and 6 bases at J, with 15 bases between the two ends. Looked up from germline, CDR1 is SGHRS and CDR2 is YFSETQ. The CDR3 extends over 14 amino acids. The CDR3 sequence: CASSLERSWDTQYF. Here the CDR3 DNA reads TGCGCCAGCAGCCTAGAGAGGTCGTGGGATACGCAGTATTTT. The variable domain in full, completed from reference TRBV5-1 and TRBJ2-3, reads KAGVTQTPRYLIKTRGQQVTLSCSPISGHRSVSWYQQTPGQGLQFLFEYFSETQRNKGNFPGRFSGRQFSNSRSEMNVSTLELGDSALYLCASSLERSWDTQYFGPGTRLTVL.

The rearrangement uses TRBV7-8 and TRBJ2-2; maybe TRBD2 (6 bases). V was cut by 2 bases and J by 0 bases, with 16 bases left in between. This CDR3 spans 18 amino acids. Germline V gene lookup returns CDR1 SGHVS and CDR2 FQNEAQ. The CDR3 DNA sequence: TGTGCCAGCAGCTTAACGGGACTCGATTTCGCGAACACCGGGGAGCTGTTTTTT. It yields the protein CASSLTGLDFANTGELFF.

The rearrangement uses TRBV5-1 and TRBJ1-6; 7 positions agree with TRBD1. This CDR3 region has 14 residues. The germline V gene has CDR1 SGHRS and CDR2 YFSETQ. V lost 0 bases to trimming and J lost 9 bases; unmatched junction nucleotides: 3. CDR3 in amino acids: CASSLGQGGSPLHF. The CDR3 DNA sequence: TGCGCCAGCAGCTTGGGACAGGGTGGTTCACCCCTCCACTTT.

This clone was detected a few times. The V call is TRBV18, the J call TRBJ2-2; 7 positions agree with TRBD1. V was clipped by 4 bases and J by 6 bases; unmatched bases: 5. The germline gives CDR1 KGHSH, CDR2 LQKENI. The CDR3 covers 14 residues. This CDR3 reads CASSQGTASGELFF. DNA of the CDR3: TGTGCCAGCTCACAGGGGACAGCGTCCGGGGAGCTGTTTTTT.

V and J are TRBV5-1 and TRBJ1-1, with D possibly matching TRBD1 (5 bases). V was cut by 3 bases and J by 0 bases, with 6 bases left in between. The CDR3 contains 13 residues. Germline loops: CDR1 SGHRS, CDR2 YFSETQ. CDR3 protein: CASSYRLNTEAFF. CDR3 nucleotides: TGCGCCAGCAGCTACAGGTTGAACACTGAAGCTTTCTTT.

V gene TRBV7-9 combines with J gene TRBJ2-1; tentative D call: TRBD2 (6 bases). The CDR3 runs to 15 residues. Trimming pared 1 base from V and 14 bases from J, leaving 21 bases between. The germline CDR1 and CDR2 sequences are SEHNR and FQNEAQ (reference sequence). The CDR3 DNA sequence: TGTGCCAGCAGCTTAGGATTAGTCACGAGCCCTAGCGAGTTCTTC. Its translation: CASSLGLVTSPSEFF.

The V gene is TRBV5-5, the J gene TRBJ2-3; the match to TRBD1 covers 7 bases. This CDR3 region has 14 residues. V trimming: 2 bases; J trimming: 1 base; junction bases outside the gene matches: 1. Germline V gives CDR1 SGHKS, CDR2 YYEKEE (reference sequence). The CDR3: CASSLGTGTDTQYF. The CDR3 DNA sequence: TGTGCCAGCAGCTTAGGGACAGGCACAGATACGCAGTATTTT. The full variable domain, completed using reference TRBV5-5 and TRBJ2-3, is DAGVTQSPTHLIKTRGQQVTLRCSPISGHKSVSWYQQVLGQGPQFIFQYYEKEERGRGNFPDRFSARQFPNYSSELNVNALLLGDSALYLCASSLGTGTDTQYFGPGTRLTVL.

The chain links TRBV2 to TRBJ1-2; tentatively, D is TRBD1 (6 bases). V was clipped by 3 bases and J by 4 bases, with 21 bases between them. Germline CDR1 SNHLY, CDR2 FYNNEI. The CDR3 is 17 amino acids. CDR3 in amino acids: CASSDAARGRAIYGYTF. The CDR3 nucleotides read TGTGCCAGCAGTGACGCGGCCAGGGGAAGGGCAATCTATGGCTACACCTTC.

The chain couples TRBV10-3 to TRBJ1-2; D is ambiguous. Trimming pared 4 bases from V and 2 bases from J, leaving 8 bases between. The CDR3 is 13 amino acids. The V gene's germline CDR1 is ENHRY and CDR2 SYGVKD. CDR3: CAISGEGNYGYTF. DNA for the CDR3: TGTGCCATCAGTGGGGAGGGAAACTATGGCTACACCTTC.

In its sample, this clone was seen a few times. The chain carries TRBV5-1 and TRBJ2-5; TRBD2 agrees at 9 bases. Trimming cost V 2 bases and J 4 bases; bases outside gene matches: 3. The CDR3 length is 14 residues. Germline V CDR1 and CDR2: SGHRS, YFSETQ. Here the CDR3 DNA reads TGCGCCAGCAGCTTCGGCGGGGGGGCAGAGACCCAGTACTTC. As protein: CASSFGGGAETQYF.

The chain employs TRBV7-8 and TRBJ2-5; 13 bases align to TRBD2. Unmatched junction bases numbered 13, after V lost 4 bases and J lost 5 bases. The CDR3 length is 18 residues. The V gene's germline CDR1 is SGHVS and CDR2 FQNEAQ. CDR3 loop: CASSYPPGLAGVGETQYF. For the CDR3, the DNA is TGTGCCAGCAGCTACCCACCCGGACTAGCGGGAGTTGGGGAGACCCAGTACTTC.